These 13 T cell receptor beta chains originate from one sample sequenced in a study of blood T cell repertoires in COVID-19. The data were produced by immunoSEQ multiplex PCR, yet TCRdb's version contains in-frame clones alone and is incomplete. This table has hundreds of thousands of clones, roughly 89% appearing once. Sequencing was performed on peripheral blood. The receptors shown here come from a woman younger than 45 with acute or convalescent COVID-19.

The chain combines TRBV7-3 with TRBJ2-3, with 10 bases identical to TRBD1. V lost 4 bases, J lost 4 bases, and 8 bases stayed unmatched. The germline CDR1 and CDR2 sequences are SGHTA and FQGTGA. This CDR3 has 16 amino acids. CDR3 DNA sequence: TGTGCCAGCAGCTCGCCGCGCGGGACAGGGGCAGATACGCAGTATTTT. Its translation: CASSSPRGTGADTQYF.

This rearrangement joins TRBV4-1 to TRBJ1-1, with TRBD1 matching 8 bases. Trimming cost V 4 bases and J 5 bases; bases outside gene matches: 3. Germline V gives CDR1 MGHRA, CDR2 YSYEKL. The CDR3 totals 13 residues. CDR3: CASSLNRGTEAFF. DNA of the CDR3: TGCGCCAGCAGCCTCAACAGGGGGACTGAAGCTTTCTTT.

The chain has TRBV28 and TRBJ1-2; D may be TRBD1 (6 bases). The CDR3 length is 13 residues. The V end was cut by 2 bases, the J end by 8 bases, with 12 bases between. Germline-derived CDR1 and CDR2 are MDHEN and SYDVKM. CDR3 DNA sequence: TGTGCCAGCAGTTTAGTCAGGGGTGAAGGCTACACCTTC. Protein sequence: CASSLVRGEGYTF.

This chain links TRBV6-1 with TRBJ2-7; D may be TRBD2 (5 bases). Germline-derived CDR1 and CDR2 are MNHNS and SASEGT. The CDR3 loop spans 15 amino acids. The V and J ends lost 5 bases and 0 bases respectively, with 14 bases between them. CDR3 nucleotide sequence: TGTGCCAGCAGTTCCGGGGTATACAGCTCCTACGAGCAGTACTTC. Amino acid sequence: CASSSGVYSSYEQYF.

The rearrangement links TRBV28 to TRBJ2-2, with 12 positions matching TRBD1. In germline, CDR1 is MDHEN, CDR2 SYDVKM. The CDR3 has 17 residues. J gave up 7 bases and V 7 bases, and 13 bases lay outside the gene matches. CDR3 coding DNA: TGTGCCAGCACCGAGGCCCCGGGACAGGGGGCCGGCGGGGAGCTGTTTTTT. Its protein is CASTEAPGQGAGGELFF.

This chain uses TRBV29-1 with TRBJ1-2; D call uncertain. V dropped 1 base and J dropped 3 bases, with 15 bases sitting between them. The CDR3 loop spans 15 amino acids. Germline V gene data show CDR1 as SQVTM and CDR2 as ANQGSEA. Here the CDR3 reads CSVEGLLGNDYGYTF. The CDR3 nucleotides read TGCAGCGTTGAAGGCCTTTTGGGCAACGACTATGGCTACACCTTC.

This clone was observed once. The chain employs TRBV19 and TRBJ1-1; D remains unclear. Germline V gene sequence: CDR1 LNHDA, CDR2 SQIVND (reference sequence). This CDR3 spans 14 amino acids. V lost 3 bases and J 5 bases, leaving 13 bases between the germline ends. Here the CDR3 DNA reads TGTGCCAGTAGTATGATGAAGTTGCGGACTGAAGCTTTCTTT. This codes for CASSMMKLRTEAFF.

The chain links TRBV4-1 to TRBJ1-6, with TRBD1 as a possible D gene (5 bases). The CDR3 loop spans 14 amino acids. The ends were cut back, 2 bases at V and 7 bases at J, with 9 bases in the middle. Germline V lookup: CDR1 MGHRA, CDR2 YSYEKL. In nucleotides, the CDR3 is TGCGCCAGCAGCCAACAGGGCAGAAATTCACCCCTCCACTTT. This gives the protein CASSQQGRNSPLHF.

DNA for the CDR3: TGTGCCAGCAGCATAGCGGGGTATACCGGGGAGCTGTTTTTT. Translation gives CASSIAGYTGELFF. The chain joins TRBV6-2 or TRBV6-3 to TRBJ2-2; 8 positions match TRBD2. V shed 6 bases, J shed 5 bases, and the junction held 5 bases outside the gene matches. This CDR3 is built from 14 residues. Germline CDR1 reads MNHEY; CDR2 reads SVGEGT.

The CDR3 sequence is CATSRLTGENEKLFF. The DNA for the CDR3 is TGTGCCACCAGCCGGCTGACAGGGGAAAATGAAAAACTGTTTTTT. The genes are TRBV15 and TRBJ1-4, with 8 bases fitting TRBD1. The V gene end was trimmed by 5 bases and the J gene end by 5 bases; junction bases not matched to a gene: 7. CDR3 length: 15 amino acids. From germline, CDR1 is LNHNV and CDR2 YYDKDF (reference sequence).

The rearrangement joins TRBV5-4 to TRBJ1-2; a weak D match, TRBD1 (5 bases). CDR1 is SGHNT, CDR2 YYREEE, per germline (reference sequence). The CDR3 runs to 16 residues. Deletions cut 4 bases from V and 4 bases from J, with 20 bases between. The chain's CDR3 is CASSPVGRGNIYGYTF. The CDR3 bases are TGTGCCAGCAGCCCAGTAGGTCGGGGGAATATCTATGGCTACACCTTC.

The chain couples TRBV10-3 to TRBJ2-1, with 14 positions matching TRBD2. CDR1 ENHRY and CDR2 SYGVKD come from the germline V gene. V was pared by 0 bases and J by 6 bases, with 7 bases of the junction left unmatched. CDR3 length: 18 residues. The DNA of the CDR3 is TGTGCCATCAGTGAGTCCCCATCGACTAGCGGGGGGGCCAATGAGCAGTTCTTC. Amino acids: CAISESPSTSGGANEQFF.

This clone came up once. This chain uses TRBV19 with TRBJ2-1; 8 nucleotides line up with TRBD2. Germline values: CDR1 LNHDA, CDR2 SQIVND (reference sequence). This CDR3 has 15 residues. V shed 9 bases, J shed 0 bases, and the junction held 7 bases outside the gene matches. The CDR3: CASLGSGGSYNEQFF. For the CDR3, the DNA is TGTGCCAGCCTAGGAAGCGGGGGCTCCTACAATGAGCAGTTCTTC.